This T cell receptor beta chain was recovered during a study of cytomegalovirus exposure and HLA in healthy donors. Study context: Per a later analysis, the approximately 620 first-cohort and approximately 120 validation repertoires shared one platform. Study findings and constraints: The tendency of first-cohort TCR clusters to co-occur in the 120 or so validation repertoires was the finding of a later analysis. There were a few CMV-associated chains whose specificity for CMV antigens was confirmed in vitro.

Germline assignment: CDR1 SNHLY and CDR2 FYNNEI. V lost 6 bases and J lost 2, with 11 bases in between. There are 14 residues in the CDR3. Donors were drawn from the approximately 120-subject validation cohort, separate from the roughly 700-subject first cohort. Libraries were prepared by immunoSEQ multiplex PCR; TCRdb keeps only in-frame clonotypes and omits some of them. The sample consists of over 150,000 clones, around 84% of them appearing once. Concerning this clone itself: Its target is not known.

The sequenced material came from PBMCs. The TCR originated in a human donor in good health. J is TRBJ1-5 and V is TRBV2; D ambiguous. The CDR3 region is CASSGLNGNQPQHF. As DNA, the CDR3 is TGTGCCAGCAGCGGGTTGAATGGCAATCAGCCCCAGCATTTT.